The clone carrying this T cell receptor (beta chain) was observed a few times. Antigen specificity is unknown. Overlapping HIV-1 Gag 15-mer peptides at roughly 1 ug per peptide per mL were used. CD40L-negative CD69-negative CD45RO-high memory CD4+ T cells were sorted as populations depleted of antigen-responding cells. Donors had undetectable plasma HIV-1 RNA, under 50 copies/mL, for 4+ years. The data were obtained in a study of persistence of HIV-infected CD4 T cells. The libraries were made with immunoSEQ version 4 in survey mode. The repertoire was sequenced with immunoSEQ multiplex PCR; TCRdb's copy has only in-frame clones and lacks some. The sample lists approximately 39,000 clones; 82% were seen once. Regarding the study as a whole: Bulk TCR data could not be restricted to HIV-1-infected CMV-responding cells. TCRbeta richness was lower in CMV- and Gag-responding cells than in anti-CD3/anti-CD28-responding cells.

The sequenced sample was cultured CD4+ T cells from PBMCs, obtained from a patient who received antiretroviral therapy. This sequence was found in an adult with HIV. The donor label of this sample is uncertain.

The CDR3 loop reads CASSRGNRGLVQYV. The DNA of the CDR3 is TGTGCCAGCAGCCGAGGCAACAGGGGGCTTGTGCAGTACGTC. This rearrangement joins TRBV21-1 to TRBJ2-7; TRBD1 is taken as the D call from the table, unchecked against the DNA. TRBV21-1 is a recognized pseudogene. This CDR3 spans 14 amino acids.